The 8 T cell receptor beta chains reported below all come from one sample, sequenced in a study of T cell changes during pregnancy in multiple sclerosis. Generated by immunoSEQ multiplex PCR, the TCRdb table keeps only in-frame clones and is missing some. The sample records about 59,000 clones, 85% to 95% being singletons. The sequenced sample was CD4+ T cells from peripheral blood mononuclear cells, obtained before pregnancy. Source of these receptors: a female donor with multiple sclerosis, enrolled in a pregnancy study.

The V and J genes are TRBV19 and TRBJ2-3, with D hard to call. The CDR3 has 14 residues. V was trimmed by 5 bases and J by 6 bases, leaving 15 bases between them. The germline V gene encodes CDR1 LNHDA and CDR2 SQIVND (reference sequence). CDR3 protein: CASSPRPGQDTQYF. DNA for the CDR3: TGTGCCAGTAGTCCTAGGCCCGGCCAGGATACGCAGTATTTT.

The CDR3 DNA reads TGTGCCAGCAGTTTACGGGCTAATGAAAAACTGTTTTTT. Its protein is CASSLRANEKLFF. The rearrangement links TRBV28 to TRBJ1-4; D unclear. This CDR3 has 13 residues. The germline CDR1 and CDR2 sequences are MDHEN and SYDVKM. Trimming took 2 bases from V and 3 from J, leaving 4 bases between them. The full variable domain, in which reference TRBV28 and TRBJ1-4 provide the parts outside the CDR3, is DVKVTQSSRYLVKRTGEKVFLECVQDMDHENMFWYRQDPGLGLRLIYFSYDVKMKEKGDIPEGYSVSREKKERFSLILESASTNQTSMYLCASSLRANEKLFFGSGTQLSVL.

The chain couples TRBV5-1 to TRBJ2-2; 14 bases fit TRBD2. Germline CDR1 and CDR2: SGHRS and YFSETQ. CDR3 size: 17 residues. V shed 3 bases, J shed 4 bases, and the junction held 5 bases outside the gene matches. The CDR3 spells CASSSGLAGVGTGELFF. CDR3 in DNA: TGCGCCAGCAGCTCGGGACTAGCGGGAGTCGGCACCGGGGAGCTGTTTTTT. Full variable domain (remainder filled in from reference TRBV5-1 and TRBJ2-2): KAGVTQTPRYLIKTRGQQVTLSCSPISGHRSVSWYQQTPGQGLQFLFEYFSETQRNKGNFPGRFSGRQFSNSRSEMNVSTLELGDSALYLCASSSGLAGVGTGELFFGEGSRLTVL.

This clone appeared once. The chain has TRBV9 and TRBJ2-2; tentative D call: TRBD2 (5 bases). Germline CDR1 reads SGDLS; CDR2 reads YYNGEE. V was shortened by 2 bases and J by 6 bases, with 14 bases between the two germline ends. The CDR3 is 15 residues long. DNA of the CDR3: TGTGCCAGCAGCGTGGCCCCGGGGTGGCCCGGGGAGCTGTTTTTT. It encodes CASSVAPGWPGELFF. The whole variable domain, filled in from reference TRBV9 and TRBJ2-2, reads DSGVTQTPKHLITATGQRVTLRCSPRSGDLSVYWYQQSLDQGLQFLIQYYNGEERAKGNILERFSAQQFPDLHSELNLSSLELGDSALYFCASSVAPGWPGELFFGEGSRLTVL.

The chain links TRBV5-1 to TRBJ2-7, with 10 positions matching TRBD2. Germline CDR1 is SGHRS and CDR2 is YFSETQ. V was pared by 0 bases and J by 3 bases, with 9 bases of the junction left unmatched. The length of the CDR3 is 17 residues. CDR3 coding DNA: TGCGCCAGCAGCTTGGCTAGCGGGAGTCCCCCCCTCTACGAGCAGTACTTC. Amino acids: CASSLASGSPPLYEQYF.

The CDR3 DNA reads TGTGCCAGCAGCTCCCGACTAGCGGGAAACGAGCAGTTCTTC. The encoded protein is CASSSRLAGNEQFF. The V and J genes are TRBV5-4 and TRBJ2-1; 11 positions agree with TRBD2. Germline assignment: CDR1 SGHNT and CDR2 YYREEE (reference sequence). The CDR3 consists of 14 residues. Trimming removed 3 bases from V and 10 bases from J; junction bases left unmatched: 6.

The genes are TRBV7-2 and TRBJ2-1; 9 bases are shared with TRBD1. V trimming: 6 bases; J trimming: 10 bases; junction bases outside the gene matches: 13. Germline CDR1 SGHTA, CDR2 FQGNSA. The CDR3 totals 15 residues. In nucleotides, the CDR3 is TGTGCCAGCAGTTCGCCGGACAGGGGAACAAGCGAGCAGTTCTTC. As protein: CASSSPDRGTSEQFF.

The chain has TRBV18 and TRBJ2-3; D not certain. The CDR3 has 13 amino acids. V was shortened by 3 bases and J by 3 bases, with 7 bases between the two germline ends. Per germline, CDR1 KGHSH and CDR2 LQKENI. CDR3 sequence (DNA): TGTGCCAGCTCACCGTGGCAGACAGATACGCAGTATTTT. As protein: CASSPWQTDTQYF.